This T cell receptor beta chain is drawn from a study of T cells after yellow fever vaccination. In the study overall: Preparation of the low-cell-number fractions used SMART-Seq v4 Ultra Low Input. Findings and caveats of the study: A limited proportion of clonotypes was detected within both the CD4 and CD8 compartments. There was a possibility that FACS-sorted repertoires contained abundant clonotypes contaminating from the bulk population.

Trimming took 5 bases from V and 4 from J, leaving 9 bases between them. The CDR3 has 12 residues. Germline V gene data show CDR1 as GTSNPN and CDR2 as SVGIG (reference sequence). Template-switching 5'RACE yielded the TCR cDNA; a universal primer site and UMIs were added in the process. TCRdb re-called the 5' RACE reads with MiXCR, one entry per CDR3 protein. The profile covers 450,000 to 550,000 distinct CDR3 sequences, with 15% to 20% appearing a single time and around an eighth taken by the ten largest. Notes on this clonotype: As yet, its antigen is unknown.

The TCR sequence derives from a man aged 25-45 years who received the YFV17D yellow fever vaccine. Sequencing was performed on PBMCs, taken 15 days after the yellow fever booster vaccination. The chain recombines TRBV30 with TRBJ2-1; no reliable D call. The CDR3 DNA is TGTGCCTGGGCCCTAATGTACAATGAGCAGTTCTTC. It specifies CAWALMYNEQFF.